Presented here are 2 T cell receptor beta chains from one specimen sequenced in a study of blood T cells in healthy people across ages. PCR was performed a second time for about 7 to 11 cycles using a sample-barcoded 5' primer and a J-beta primer mix. MiXCR, applied by TCRdb to the 5' RACE reads, yields one record per CDR3 protein. Among some 880,000 distinct CDR3 sequences, about 36% were seen once, and the ten largest hold over 10%. Input material: blood. The receptors were sampled from a man aged 18 to 29 in good health.

The V call is TRBV7-9, the J call TRBJ1-2; 8 bases align to TRBD1. Germline trimming cut 1 base from V and 7 bases from J; bases unmatched to any gene: 5. The CDR3 is 14 residues long. CDR1 is SEHNR and CDR2 is FQNEAQ in the germline V gene (reference sequence). This CDR3 is CASSLDSGGSGYTF. In DNA form, the CDR3 reads TGTGCCAGCAGCTTAGATTCAGGGGGCAGTGGCTACACCTTC.

About this clonotype itself: This sequence may be a read error, since a much larger clone differs from it by one base. V usage is TRBV20-1 and J usage is TRBJ1-2; no definite D call. CDR3 length equals 13 residues. Germline V gene sequence: CDR1 DFQATT, CDR2 SNEGSKA (reference sequence). The CDR3 coding sequence is TGCAGTGCTAGAGGAGCGGGCGCCTATGGCTGCACCTTC. This sequence encodes CSARGAGAYGCTF.